Below, one T cell receptor (beta chain) is given with its context. This entry belongs to a study of blood T cell repertoires in COVID-19. Study-level information: Samples representing acute and convalescent COVID-19 were sourced from the United States, Italy and Spain. Nucleic acid was either cDNA or gDNA, and it came from T cells, B-cell-depleted T cells, or PBMCs.

The CDR3 has 14 amino acids. Germline V gene sequence: CDR1 SGHTA, CDR2 FQGNSA. Trimming removed 1 base from V and 2 bases from J, with 8 bases in between. As originally analysed: How many nucleated cells were present was estimated from reference gene primer amplification. Produced via immunoSEQ multiplex PCR; TCRdb's table is partial and in-frame only. Clone size and the V and J calls come from that table; the DNA yielded D and trimming. This table holds over 50,000 clones, around 85% found once. This clonotype originated in a human donor in a cohort sampled during active COVID-19. The gene calls are TRBV7-2 and TRBJ1-1; D is undetermined. Sequenced: peripheral blood. As DNA, the CDR3 is TGTGCCAGCAGCTTAGGCGGCTTCAACACTGAAGCTTTCTTT. Translated: CASSLGGFNTEAFF. The full variable domain, its missing parts supplied by reference TRBV7-2 and TRBJ1-1, is GAGVSQSPSNKVTEKGKDVELRCDPISGHTALYWYRQSLGQGLEFLIYFQGNSAPDKSGLPSDRFSAERTGGSVSTLTIQRTQQEDSAVYLCASSLGGFNTEAFFGQGTRLTVV.